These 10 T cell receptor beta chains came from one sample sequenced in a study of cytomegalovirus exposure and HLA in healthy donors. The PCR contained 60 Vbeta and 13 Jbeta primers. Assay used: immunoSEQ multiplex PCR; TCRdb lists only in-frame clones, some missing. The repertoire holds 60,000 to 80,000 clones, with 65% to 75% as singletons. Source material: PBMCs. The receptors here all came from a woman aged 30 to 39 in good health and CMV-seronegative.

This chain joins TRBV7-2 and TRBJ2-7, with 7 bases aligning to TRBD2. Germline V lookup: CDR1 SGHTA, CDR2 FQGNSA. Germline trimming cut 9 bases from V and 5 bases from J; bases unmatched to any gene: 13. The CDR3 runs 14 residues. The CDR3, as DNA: TGTGCCAGGACCAAGGTAGGCGGGAGAAACGAGCAGTACGTC. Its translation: CARTKVGGRNEQYV.

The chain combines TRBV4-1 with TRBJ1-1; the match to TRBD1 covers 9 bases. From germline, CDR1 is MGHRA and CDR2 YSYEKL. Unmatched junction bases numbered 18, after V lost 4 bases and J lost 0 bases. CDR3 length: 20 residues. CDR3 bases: TGCGCCAGCAGCCCAAGGATCGGACAGGGGAGAGGTTCTATGAACACTGAAGCTTTCTTT. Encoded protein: CASSPRIGQGRGSMNTEAFF.

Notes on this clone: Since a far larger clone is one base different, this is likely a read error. The CDR3 sequence is CTSSLAQGMYTEAFF. As DNA, the CDR3 is TGTACCAGCAGCTTAGCGCAGGGTATGTACACTGAAGCTTTCTTT. The chain is built from TRBV7-9 and TRBJ1-1; maybe TRBD1 (5 bases). The CDR3 is made up of 15 amino acids. Germline V CDR1 and CDR2: SEHNR, FQNEAQ (reference sequence).

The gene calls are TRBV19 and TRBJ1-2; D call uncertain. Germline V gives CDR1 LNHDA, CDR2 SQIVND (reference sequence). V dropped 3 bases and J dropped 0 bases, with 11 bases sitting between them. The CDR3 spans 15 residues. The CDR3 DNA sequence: TGTGCCAGTAGTATTGGAGACTCATCTAACTATGGCTACACCTTC. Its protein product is CASSIGDSSNYGYTF.

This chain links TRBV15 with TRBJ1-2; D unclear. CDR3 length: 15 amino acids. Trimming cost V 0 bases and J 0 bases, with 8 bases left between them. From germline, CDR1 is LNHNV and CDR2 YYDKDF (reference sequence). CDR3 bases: TGTGCCACCAGCAGAGAACTCGGGTCTAACTATGGCTACACCTTC. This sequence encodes CATSRELGSNYGYTF.

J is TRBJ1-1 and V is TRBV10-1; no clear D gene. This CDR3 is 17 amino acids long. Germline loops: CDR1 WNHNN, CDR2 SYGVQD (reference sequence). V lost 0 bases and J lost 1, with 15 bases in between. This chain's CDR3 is CASSESRPSSGNTEAFF. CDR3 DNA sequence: TGCGCCAGCAGTGAGTCGAGACCCTCATCAGGGAACACTGAAGCTTTCTTT.

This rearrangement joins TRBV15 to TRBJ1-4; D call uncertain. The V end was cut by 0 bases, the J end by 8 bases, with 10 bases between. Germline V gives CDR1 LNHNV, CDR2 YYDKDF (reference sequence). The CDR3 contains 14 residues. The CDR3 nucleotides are TGTGCCACCAGCAGAGATCGGGTGGAAGAAAAACTGTTTTTT. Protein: CATSRDRVEEKLFF.

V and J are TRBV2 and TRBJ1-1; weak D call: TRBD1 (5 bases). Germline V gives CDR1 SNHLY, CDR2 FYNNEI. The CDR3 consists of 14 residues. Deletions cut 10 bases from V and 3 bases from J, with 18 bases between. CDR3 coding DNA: TGTGCCACCCGAGGAGGGTGGGGGGACACTGAAGCTTTCTTT. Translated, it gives CATRGGWGDTEAFF. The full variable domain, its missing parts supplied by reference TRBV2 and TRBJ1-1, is EPEVTQTPSHQVTQMGQEVILRCVPISNHLYFYWYRQILGQKVEFLVSFYNNEISEKSEIFDDQFSVERPDGSNFTLKIRSTKLEDSAMYFCATRGGWGDTEAFFGQGTRLTVV.

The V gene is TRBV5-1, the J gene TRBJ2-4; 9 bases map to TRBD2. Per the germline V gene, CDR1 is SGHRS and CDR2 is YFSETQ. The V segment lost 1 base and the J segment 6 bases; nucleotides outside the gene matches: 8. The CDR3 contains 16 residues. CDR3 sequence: CASSLSSGSGGNIQYF. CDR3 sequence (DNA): TGCGCCAGCAGCTTGAGTAGCGGGAGTGGAGGAAACATTCAGTACTTC.

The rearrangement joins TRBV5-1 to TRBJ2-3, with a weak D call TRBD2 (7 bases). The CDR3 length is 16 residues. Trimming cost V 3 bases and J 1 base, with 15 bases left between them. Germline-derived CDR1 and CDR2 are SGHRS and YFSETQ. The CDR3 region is CASSWGASGGTDTQYF. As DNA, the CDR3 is TGCGCCAGCAGCTGGGGGGCTAGCGGAGGCACAGATACGCAGTATTTT.